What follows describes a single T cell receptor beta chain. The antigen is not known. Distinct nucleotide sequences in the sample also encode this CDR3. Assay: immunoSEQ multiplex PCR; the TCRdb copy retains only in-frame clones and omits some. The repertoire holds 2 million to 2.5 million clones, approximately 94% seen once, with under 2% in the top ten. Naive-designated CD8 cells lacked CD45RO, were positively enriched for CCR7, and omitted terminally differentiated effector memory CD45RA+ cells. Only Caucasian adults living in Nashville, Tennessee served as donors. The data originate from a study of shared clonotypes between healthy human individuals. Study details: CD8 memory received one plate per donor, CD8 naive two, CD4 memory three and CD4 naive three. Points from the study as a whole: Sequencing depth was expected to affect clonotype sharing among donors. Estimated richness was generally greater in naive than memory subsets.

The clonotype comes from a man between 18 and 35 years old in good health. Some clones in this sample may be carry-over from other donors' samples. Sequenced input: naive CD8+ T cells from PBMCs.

CDR3 bases: TGTGCCAGCAGCTTCGGAAATACTGAAGCTTTCTTT. This sequence encodes CASSFGNTEAFF. The chain uses TRBV7-9 and TRBJ1-1; D gene uncertain. The V gene lost 3 bases and the J gene lost 5 bases, with 7 bases spanning the gap. This CDR3 has 12 residues. In germline, CDR1 is SEHNR, CDR2 FQNEAQ (reference sequence).